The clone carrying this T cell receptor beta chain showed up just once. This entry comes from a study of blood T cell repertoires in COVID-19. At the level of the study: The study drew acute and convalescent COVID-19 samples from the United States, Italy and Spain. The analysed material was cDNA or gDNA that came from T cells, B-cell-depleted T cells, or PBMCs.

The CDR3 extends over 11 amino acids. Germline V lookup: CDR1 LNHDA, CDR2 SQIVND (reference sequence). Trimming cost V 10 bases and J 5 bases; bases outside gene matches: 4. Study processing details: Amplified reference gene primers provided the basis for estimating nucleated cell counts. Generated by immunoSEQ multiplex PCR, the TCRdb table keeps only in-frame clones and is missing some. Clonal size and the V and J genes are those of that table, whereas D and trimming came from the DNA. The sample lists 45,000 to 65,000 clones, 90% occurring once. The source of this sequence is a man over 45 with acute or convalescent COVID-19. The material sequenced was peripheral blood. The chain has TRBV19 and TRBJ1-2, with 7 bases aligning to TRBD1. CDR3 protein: CATTGVYGYTF. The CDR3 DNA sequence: TGTGCCACAACAGGGGTGTATGGCTACACCTTC.